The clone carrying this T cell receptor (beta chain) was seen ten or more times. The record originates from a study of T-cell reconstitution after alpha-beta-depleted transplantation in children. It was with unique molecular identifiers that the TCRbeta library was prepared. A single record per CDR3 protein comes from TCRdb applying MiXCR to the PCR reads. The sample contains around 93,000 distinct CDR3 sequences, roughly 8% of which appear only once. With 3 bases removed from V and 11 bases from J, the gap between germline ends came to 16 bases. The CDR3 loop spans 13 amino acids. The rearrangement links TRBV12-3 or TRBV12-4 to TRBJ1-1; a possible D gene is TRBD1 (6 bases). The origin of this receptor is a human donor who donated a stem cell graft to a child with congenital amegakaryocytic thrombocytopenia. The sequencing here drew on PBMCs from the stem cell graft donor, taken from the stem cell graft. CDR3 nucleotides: TGTGCCAGCAGTTTTCGTGCGGGGGGCGAGGCTTTCTTT. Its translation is CASSFRAGGEAFF.